This entry lists 30 T cell receptor beta chains sequenced from one sample in a study of T-cell memory formation after mild COVID-19. A single record per CDR3 protein comes from TCRdb applying MiXCR to the 5' RACE reads. The sample consists of more than 250,000 distinct CDR3 sequences, 15% to 20% of them appearing once. The sequencing input was PBMCs or a T cell subset sorted from them (not recorded which). These receptors were obtained from a man between 18 and 35 years old who had mild COVID-19 (a few samples of this study predate the infection). Cell type and time point are not known.

This clonotype was seen only a few times. This rearrangement joins TRBV2 to TRBJ2-5; a weak D match, TRBD2 (5 bases). Germline loops: CDR1 SNHLY, CDR2 FYNNEI. The V end lost 4 bases, the J end lost 2 bases, and 5 bases lay between the germline ends. The CDR3 spans 12 residues. The CDR3 DNA is TGTGCCAGCAGTGGACTACAAGAGACCCAGTACTTC. This translates into CASSGLQETQYF.

The chain is built from TRBV15 and TRBJ2-3, with D hard to call. The V and J ends lost 9 bases and 4 bases respectively, with 11 bases between them. The CDR3 covers 12 residues. The V gene's germline CDR1 is LNHNV and CDR2 YYDKDF (reference sequence). The CDR3 here is CATDLGADTQYF. CDR3 in DNA: TGTGCCACAGACCTGGGCGCAGATACGCAGTATTTT.

This clonotype was recorded a few times. The gene calls are TRBV5-1 and TRBJ2-2, with 9 bases that match TRBD1. Per the germline V gene, CDR1 is SGHRS and CDR2 is YFSETQ. With 4 bases clipped from V and 4 bases from J, the junction kept 8 bases outside the gene matches. The CDR3 loop spans 16 amino acids. CDR3 sequence reads: CASSRTGGASTGELFF. For the CDR3, the DNA is TGCGCCAGCAGCCGTACAGGGGGCGCAAGCACCGGGGAGCTGTTTTTT. The variable domain in full, with the rest retrieved from reference TRBV5-1 and TRBJ2-2, is KAGVTQTPRYLIKTRGQQVTLSCSPISGHRSVSWYQQTPGQGLQFLFEYFSETQRNKGNFPGRFSGRQFSNSRSEMNVSTLELGDSALYLCASSRTGGASTGELFFGEGSRLTVL.

This clonotype was seen a handful of times. V usage is TRBV12-3 or TRBV12-4 and J usage is TRBJ2-3; D remains ambiguous. V lost 7 bases, J lost 0 bases, and 11 bases lay in between. The CDR3 is 14 residues long. For the CDR3, the DNA is TGTGCCAGCACCCCTCAGGTCAGCACAGATACGCAGTATTTT. Translated, it gives CASTPQVSTDTQYF.

This clonotype was seen many times. The CDR3 sequence: CASSQDRLEGAGTPRTDTQYF. CDR3 coding DNA: TGCGCCAGCAGCCAAGATCGATTAGAGGGGGCCGGGACCCCTCGGACAGATACGCAGTATTTT. The chain couples TRBV4-1 to TRBJ2-3, with TRBD1 matching 7 bases. CDR1 MGHRA and CDR2 YSYEKL come from the germline V gene. J gave up 3 bases and V 0 bases, and 21 bases lay outside the gene matches. The CDR3 is 21 residues long.

This clonotype was seen at least ten times. The chain employs TRBV7-2 and TRBJ2-1; D unclear. The CDR3 sequence is 14 residues long. V dropped 3 bases and J dropped 8 bases, with 14 bases sitting between them. The V gene's germline CDR1 is SGHTA and CDR2 FQGNSA. The CDR3 nucleotides are TGTGCCAGCAGCTTTTGGGGTACGGTGCATGAGCAGTTCTTC. It specifies CASSFWGTVHEQFF.

In its sample, this clonotype was seen many times. The gene calls are TRBV25-1 and TRBJ2-7; a possible D gene is TRBD1 (7 bases). Germline V gene sequence: CDR1 MGHDK, CDR2 SYGVNS. With 6 bases removed from V and 4 bases from J, the gap between germline ends came to 19 bases. This CDR3 comprises 15 residues. The DNA of the CDR3 is TGTGCCAGCAGCGCCGGTAGCGGCAGGGGGTACGAGCAGTACTTC. It translates to CASSAGSGRGYEQYF.

CDR3 sequence: CASSFQPGQGNTEAFF. In nucleotides, the CDR3 is TGTGCCAGCAGTTTCCAACCCGGACAGGGAAACACTGAAGCTTTCTTT. The chain recombines TRBV5-5 with TRBJ1-1; TRBD1 agrees at 8 bases. The ends lost 5 bases at V and 2 bases at J; junction bases unmatched: 11. Germline V gives CDR1 SGHKS, CDR2 YYEKEE (reference sequence). This CDR3 has 16 amino acids.

CDR3 sequence reads: CASSCLGERECTEAFF. CDR3 sequence (DNA): TGTGCCAGCAGTTGCTTGGGGGAAAGGGAGTGCACTGAAGCTTTCTTT. The V gene is TRBV6-2 or TRBV6-3, the J gene TRBJ1-1; TRBD1 might be the D (5 bases). This CDR3 contains 16 residues. Germline-derived CDR1 and CDR2 are MNHEY and SVGEGT. Trimming removed 4 bases at V and 4 bases at J, with 19 bases between.

This sequence joins TRBV12-5 and TRBJ2-7, with TRBD1 identical over 7 bases. CDR1 is LGHNT, CDR2 FRNRAP, per germline. The CDR3 runs to 12 residues. The CDR3 DNA is TGTGCGGACCCGGGACAGAACTACGAGCAGTACTTC. It is translated as CADPGQNYEQYF.

This clonotype was counted between two and nine times. The chain joins TRBV7-9 to TRBJ2-5, with 7 bases lining up with TRBD2. This CDR3 spans 14 amino acids. Germline assignment: CDR1 SEHNR and CDR2 FQNEAQ (reference sequence). J was trimmed by 5 bases and V by 2 bases; bases with no gene match: 5. CDR3 residues: CASSLKKAGETQYF. In DNA form, the CDR3 reads TGTGCCAGCAGCTTAAAAAAAGCGGGGGAGACCCAGTACTTC.

This clonotype was counted at least ten times. The genes are TRBV7-2 and TRBJ2-2; the match to TRBD2 covers 7 bases. CDR3 size: 18 residues. With V trimmed by 5 bases and J by 2 bases, 14 bases remained unmatched. CDR1 is SGHTA, CDR2 FQGNSA, per germline. The CDR3 nucleotides read TGTGCCAGCAGCCCAGAACGGCTAGCGGAAGTTAACACCGGGGAGCTGTTTTTT. It codes for CASSPERLAEVNTGELFF.

This clonotype was seen a handful of times. The chain links TRBV7-9 to TRBJ2-7, with 13 bases matching TRBD2. CDR1 SEHNR and CDR2 FQNEAQ come from the germline V gene (reference sequence). The CDR3 has 14 amino acids. V gave up 8 bases and J gave up 1 base; unmatched junction bases: 2. The DNA for the CDR3 is TGTGCCAGCGGGACTAGCGGGGAGTCCTACGAGCAGTACGTC. It encodes CASGTSGESYEQYV.

V usage is TRBV18 and J usage is TRBJ2-3; 7 nucleotides match TRBD2. The V gene's germline CDR1 is KGHSH and CDR2 LQKENI. This CDR3 region has 16 residues. V gave up 6 bases and J gave up 1 base; unmatched junction bases: 10. This CDR3 reads CASSVQASGGTDTQYF. CDR3 in DNA: TGTGCCAGCTCCGTTCAGGCAAGCGGGGGCACAGATACGCAGTATTTT. Full variable domain (remainder filled in from reference TRBV18 and TRBJ2-3): NAGVMQNPRHLVRRRGQEARLRCSPMKGHSHVYWYRQLPEEGLKFMVYLQKENIIDESGMPKERFSAEFPKEGPSILRIQQVVRGDSAAYFCASSVQASGGTDTQYFGPGTRLTVL.

This clonotype came up a few times. The rearrangement uses TRBV6-2 or TRBV6-3 and TRBJ2-4, with a possible D match to TRBD2 (5 bases). The germline CDR1 and CDR2 sequences are MNHEY and SVGEGT. This CDR3 spans 17 amino acids. The V end lost 0 bases, the J end lost 1 base, and 13 bases lay between the germline ends. The CDR3 sequence: CASSYSVTRGAKNIQYF. DNA for the CDR3: TGTGCCAGCAGTTACTCGGTTACAAGAGGGGCCAAAAACATTCAGTACTTC.

This clonotype was seen more than once but under ten times. The rearrangement uses TRBV6-2 or TRBV6-3 and TRBJ2-1, with 7 bases that match TRBD1. This CDR3 is built from 12 residues. CDR1 and CDR2 (germline): MNHEY, SVGEGT. With 6 bases clipped from V and 6 bases from J, the junction kept 2 bases outside the gene matches. The CDR3 sequence is CASSDRVNEQFF. The CDR3 DNA sequence: TGTGCCAGCAGCGACAGGGTCAATGAGCAGTTCTTC.

J is TRBJ1-1 and V is TRBV5-8; no definite D call. Per germline, CDR1 SGHTS and CDR2 YDEGEE. The length of the CDR3 is 14 residues. V was shortened by 2 bases and J by 5 bases, with 13 bases between the two germline ends. The CDR3 reads CASSFDEKRTEAFF. CDR3 DNA sequence: TGTGCCAGCAGCTTTGATGAAAAGAGGACTGAAGCTTTCTTT.

The gene calls are TRBV15 and TRBJ1-4, with D tentatively TRBD1 (6 bases). The CDR3 consists of 16 residues. The V gene's germline CDR1 is LNHNV and CDR2 YYDKDF (reference sequence). V was shortened by 6 bases and J by 6 bases, with 20 bases between the two germline ends. For the CDR3, the DNA is TGTGCCACCAGATCGCGACCAGCAGGGGCAGATGAAAAACTGTTTTTT. As protein: CATRSRPAGADEKLFF.

The chain joins TRBV9 to TRBJ2-7, with a weak D call TRBD2 (6 bases). Germline values: CDR1 SGDLS, CDR2 YYNGEE. V was pared by 0 bases and J by 2 bases, with 15 bases between. The CDR3 spans 16 residues. In nucleotides, the CDR3 is TGTGCCAGCAGCGTAGCGGGAGCCGGGGCCACCTACGAGCAGTACTTC. Encoded protein: CASSVAGAGATYEQYF. Full variable domain (outside the CDR3, taken from reference TRBV9 and TRBJ2-7): DSGVTQTPKHLITATGQRVTLRCSPRSGDLSVYWYQQSLDQGLQFLIQYYNGEERAKGNILERFSAQQFPDLHSELNLSSLELGDSALYFCASSVAGAGATYEQYFGPGTRLTVT.

This clonotype turned up a few times. The chain couples TRBV4-3 to TRBJ1-2; no reliable D call. This CDR3 has 14 amino acids. Germline values: CDR1 LGHNA, CDR2 YSLEER. The V end was cut by 7 bases, the J end by 6 bases, with 18 bases between. The DNA for the CDR3 is TGCGCCAGCACACGTAGGACGGCCGACGATGGCTACACCTTC. Protein product: CASTRRTADDGYTF.

This clonotype appeared a few times. The chain has TRBV6-6 and TRBJ2-7; 9 bases are a match to TRBD1. The germline V gene encodes CDR1 MNHNY and CDR2 SVGAGI (reference sequence). V shed 8 bases, J shed 2 bases, and the junction held 7 bases outside the gene matches. The CDR3 is made up of 14 amino acids. The CDR3 sequence is CASRIQGAAYEQYF. The CDR3, as DNA: TGTGCCAGCCGGATACAGGGGGCGGCCTACGAGCAGTACTTC.

This clonotype has at least ten counts. The genes are TRBV9 and TRBJ2-2, with D perhaps TRBD2 (5 bases). This CDR3 spans 19 amino acids. Germline V gene data show CDR1 as SGDLS and CDR2 as YYNGEE. Trimming took off 0 bases at V and 0 bases at J, with 18 bases between the two ends. CDR3 DNA sequence: TGTGCCAGCAGCGTAGTAGGAGCCGCTGCGGGTGCGAACACCGGGGAGCTGTTTTTT. This encodes CASSVVGAAAGANTGELFF.

This clonotype was seen just once. J is TRBJ2-2 and V is TRBV10-3; D is perhaps TRBD1 (5 bases). Trimming stripped 3 bases from V and 10 bases from J, with 9 bases between. Per germline, CDR1 ENHRY and CDR2 SYGVKD. This CDR3 has 12 amino acids. CDR3 sequence: CAISDRALELFF. The CDR3 DNA reads as TGTGCCATCAGTGACAGGGCCTTGGAGCTGTTTTTT.

The chain employs TRBV7-2 and TRBJ2-7, with 11 bases matching TRBD1. The germline V gene has CDR1 SGHTA and CDR2 FQGNSA. With V trimmed by 4 bases and J by 5 bases, 13 bases remained unmatched. This CDR3 is built from 17 residues. CDR3 protein: CASSSPFPGTGGHEQYF. The CDR3 DNA is TGTGCCAGCAGCTCTCCTTTCCCCGGGACAGGGGGTCACGAGCAGTACTTC. The full variable domain, with the rest looked up from reference TRBV7-2 and TRBJ2-7, is GAGVSQSPSNKVTEKGKDVELRCDPISGHTALYWYRQSLGQGLEFLIYFQGNSAPDKSGLPSDRFSAERTGGSVSTLTIQRTQQEDSAVYLCASSSPFPGTGGHEQYFGPGTRLTVT.

This clonotype was seen ten or more times. The chain uses TRBV6-2 or TRBV6-3 and TRBJ2-6; D is unclear. The CDR3 extends over 13 amino acids. Trimming left V 6 bases short and J 1 base short, with 4 bases between. Germline loops: CDR1 MNHEY, CDR2 SVGEGT. CDR3 coding DNA: TGTGCCAGCAGGGGTTCTGGGGCCAACGTCCTGACTTTC. Amino acid sequence: CASRGSGANVLTF.

This chain connects TRBV4-1 to TRBJ2-5; perhaps D is TRBD1 or TRBD2 (6 bases each). Germline assignment: CDR1 MGHRA and CDR2 YSYEKL. Trimming removed 4 bases from V and 0 bases from J, with 21 bases in between. This CDR3 is 18 amino acids long. CDR3 loop: CASSLGGLGGTYQETQYF. Here the CDR3 DNA reads TGCGCCAGCAGCCTTGGGGGCCTGGGCGGGACCTACCAAGAGACCCAGTACTTC.

The chain carries TRBV5-1 and TRBJ2-7; 7 bases are shared with TRBD1. CDR1 and CDR2 from the germline V gene are SGHRS and YFSETQ. The CDR3 is made up of 12 amino acids. The V gene end was trimmed by 7 bases and the J gene end by 7 bases; junction bases not matched to a gene: 8. CDR3 in amino acids: CASGPQGREQYF. For the CDR3, the DNA is TGCGCCAGCGGACCACAGGGGCGGGAGCAGTACTTC. The complete variable domain, with remaining parts taken from reference TRBV5-1 and TRBJ2-7, reads KAGVTQTPRYLIKTRGQQVTLSCSPISGHRSVSWYQQTPGQGLQFLFEYFSETQRNKGNFPGRFSGRQFSNSRSEMNVSTLELGDSALYLCASGPQGREQYFGPGTRLTVT.

This clonotype was found many times. The V gene is TRBV6-5, the J gene TRBJ1-5; the D gene is possibly TRBD1 (6 bases). The CDR3 is 15 residues long. Per the germline V gene, CDR1 is MNHEY and CDR2 is SVGAGI. Trimming cost V 5 bases and J 8 bases, with 19 bases left between them. The CDR3 region has the DNA TGTGCCAGCAGTGAGGGGACACTCGGATGGGAGCCCCAGCATTTT. It yields the protein CASSEGTLGWEPQHF.

V gene TRBV6-5 combines with J gene TRBJ1-4; unclear D gene. V lost 2 bases to trimming and J lost 5 bases, with 18 bases between them. The CDR3 contains 17 residues. CDR1 MNHEY and CDR2 SVGAGI come from the germline V gene. The CDR3 sequence: CASSYMGTSSLNEKLFF. The CDR3 region has the DNA TGTGCCAGCAGTTACATGGGCACCTCTTCGTTAAATGAAAAACTGTTTTTT.

The chain carries TRBV7-2 and TRBJ1-1; TRBD1 is a possible D gene (6 bases). Germline-derived CDR1 and CDR2 are SGHTA and FQGNSA. V dropped 5 bases and J dropped 3 bases, with 13 bases sitting between them. The CDR3 runs to 14 residues. The CDR3 here is CASSHRAGDTEAFF. The CDR3 nucleotides read TGTGCCAGCAGCCACAGGGCCGGGGACACTGAAGCTTTCTTT. Full variable domain (rest looked up from reference TRBV7-2 and TRBJ1-1): GAGVSQSPSNKVTEKGKDVELRCDPISGHTALYWYRQSLGQGLEFLIYFQGNSAPDKSGLPSDRFSAERTGGSVSTLTIQRTQQEDSAVYLCASSHRAGDTEAFFGQGTRLTVV.